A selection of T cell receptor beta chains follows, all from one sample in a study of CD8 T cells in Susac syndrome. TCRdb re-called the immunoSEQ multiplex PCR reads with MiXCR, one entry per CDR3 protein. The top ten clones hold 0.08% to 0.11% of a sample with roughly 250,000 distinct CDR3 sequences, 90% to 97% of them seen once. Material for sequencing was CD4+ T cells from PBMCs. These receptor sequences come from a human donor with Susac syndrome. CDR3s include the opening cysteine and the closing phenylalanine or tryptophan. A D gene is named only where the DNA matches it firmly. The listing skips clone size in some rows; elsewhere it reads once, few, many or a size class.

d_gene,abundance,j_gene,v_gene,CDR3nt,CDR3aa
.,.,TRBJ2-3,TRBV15,TGTGCCACCAGCACCCCGGTTGCGTTTAGGACAGATACGCAGTATTTT,CATSTPVAFRTDTQYF
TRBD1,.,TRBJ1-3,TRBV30,TGTGCCGGGGACAGGGACTCTGGAAACACCATATATTTT,CAGDRDSGNTIYF
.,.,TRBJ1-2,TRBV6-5,TGTGCCAGCAGTTCCCGGACAGTAAACTATGGCTACACCTTC,CASSSRTVNYGYTF
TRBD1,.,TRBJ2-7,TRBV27,TGTGCCAGCAGTTTTTGGGACAGGGCCCACGAGCAGTACTTC,CASSFWDRAHEQYF
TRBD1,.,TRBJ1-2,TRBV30,TGTGCCCGACAGGGAACTAACTATGGCTACACCTTC,CARQGTNYGYTF
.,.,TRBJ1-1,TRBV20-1,TGCAGTGCTAGAGTGGCATCTAACACTGAAGCTTTCTTT,CSARVASNTEAFF
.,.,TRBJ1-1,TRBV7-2,TGTGCCAGCAGCTTGACTGTACGACGGAAGAACACTGAAGCTTTCTTT,CASSLTVRRKNTEAFF
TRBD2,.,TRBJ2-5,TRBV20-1,TGCAGTGCTAGAGATATGGCTAGCGGACAAGAGACCCAGTACTTC,CSARDMASGQETQYF
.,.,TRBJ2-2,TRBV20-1,TGCAGTGCTTTAAACAGGCGGCCCACCGGGGACACCGGGGAGCTGTTTTTT,CSALNRRPTGDTGELFF
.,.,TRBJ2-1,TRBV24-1,TGTGCCACCAGTGATTATGCCAGGAATGAGCAGTTCTTC,CATSDYARNEQFF
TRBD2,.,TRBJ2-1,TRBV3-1,TGTGCCAGCAGCCAAGAGGTACTAGCGGGCTCCTACAATGAGCAGTTCTTC,CASSQEVLAGSYNEQFF
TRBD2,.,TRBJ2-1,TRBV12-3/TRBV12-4,TGTGCCAGCAGTGCGCGGACGGCGGGAGTGTACAATGAGCAGTTCTTC,CASSARTAGVYNEQFF
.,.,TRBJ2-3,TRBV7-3,TGTGCCAGCAGCAAAGGGGCTAGGACCACCACAGATACGCAGTATTTT,CASSKGARTTTDTQYF
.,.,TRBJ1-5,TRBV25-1,TGTGCCAGCAGTAACCCCCGGGGCAATTATCAGCCCCAGCATTTT,CASSNPRGNYQPQHF
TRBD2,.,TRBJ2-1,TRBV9,TGTGCCAGCAGCCTTTACCTTAGCGGGAGATCCTCCTACAATGAGCAGTTCTTC,CASSLYLSGRSSYNEQFF
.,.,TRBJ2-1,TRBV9,TGTGCCAGCAGCTCCGGGTACAATGAGCAGTTCTTC,CASSSGYNEQFF
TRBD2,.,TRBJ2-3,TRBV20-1,TGCAGTGCCATAATCACTAGCGGGGTTAGGACAGATACGCAGTATTTT,CSAIITSGVRTDTQYF
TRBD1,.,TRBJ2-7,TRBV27,TGTGCCAGCAGTTTATCGGGACAGGGGTCCTACGAGCAGTACTTC,CASSLSGQGSYEQYF
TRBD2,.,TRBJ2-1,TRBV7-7,TGTGCTAGCAGTTCACATCCGGGAGGCTACAATGAGCAGTTCTTC,CASSSHPGGYNEQFF
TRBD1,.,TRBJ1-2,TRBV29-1,TGCAGCGGACAGACAGGGTTCTATGGCTACACCTTC,CSGQTGFYGYTF
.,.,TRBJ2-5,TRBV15,TGTGCCACCAGCAGGGACGCTTGGGAGACCCAGTACTTC,CATSRDAWETQYF
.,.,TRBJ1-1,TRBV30,TGTGCCTGGAGTGTACTGTACCCGTTGGCCACTGAAGCTTTCTTT,CAWSVLYPLATEAFF
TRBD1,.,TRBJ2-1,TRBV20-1,TGCAGTGCCTGTGCGGGACAGGATTACAATGAGCAGTTCTTC,CSACAGQDYNEQFF
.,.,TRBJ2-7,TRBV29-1,TGCAGCGTTGAAGGCAGGCGGGGCCGATTTTACGAGCAGTACTTC,CSVEGRRGRFYEQYF
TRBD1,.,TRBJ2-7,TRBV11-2,TGTGCCAGCAGCCTCCGGGACAGTGTCTACGAGCAGTACTTC,CASSLRDSVYEQYF
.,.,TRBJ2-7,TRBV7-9,TGTGCCAGCAGCCCACGACCAAGCTCCTACGAGCAGTACTTC,CASSPRPSSYEQYF
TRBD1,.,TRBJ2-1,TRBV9,TGTGCCAGCAGCGTAGCAGGACAGGGTCACAATGAGCAGTTCTTC,CASSVAGQGHNEQFF
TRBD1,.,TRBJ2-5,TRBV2,TGTGCCAGCAGTGAAAGGACAGGCAAGGAGACCCAGTACTTC,CASSERTGKETQYF
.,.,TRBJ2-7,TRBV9,TGTGCCAGCAGCGTAGATCGGACACAGACGTACGAGCAGTACTTC,CASSVDRTQTYEQYF
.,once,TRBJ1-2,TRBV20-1,TGCAGTGCTAGAGATCGGGCCGGGAAGGCTGGCTACACCTTC,CSARDRAGKAGYTF
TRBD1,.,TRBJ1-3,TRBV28,TGTGCCAGCAGTTTATTCAGGGGGGGCCCCTCTGGAAACACCATATATTTT,CASSLFRGGPSGNTIYF
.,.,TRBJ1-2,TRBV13,TGTGCCAGCAGCCACAGGAATAACTATGGCTACACCTTC,CASSHRNNYGYTF
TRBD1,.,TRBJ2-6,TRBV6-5,TGTGCCAGCAGTTACGTTCGGGACAGGGGAGTCTCTGGGGCCAACGTCCTGACTTTC,CASSYVRDRGVSGANVLTF
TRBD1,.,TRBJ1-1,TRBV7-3,TGTGCCAGCAGCCCTCTAGGGACAGGGGCCACTGAAGCTTTCTTT,CASSPLGTGATEAFF
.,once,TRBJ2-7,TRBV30,TGTGCCTGGAGTGCGGACCTTGCCTACGAGCAGTACTTC,CAWSADLAYEQYF
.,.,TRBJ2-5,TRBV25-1,TGTGCCAGCAGAATACAGGGGACCCAGTACTTC,CASRIQGTQYF